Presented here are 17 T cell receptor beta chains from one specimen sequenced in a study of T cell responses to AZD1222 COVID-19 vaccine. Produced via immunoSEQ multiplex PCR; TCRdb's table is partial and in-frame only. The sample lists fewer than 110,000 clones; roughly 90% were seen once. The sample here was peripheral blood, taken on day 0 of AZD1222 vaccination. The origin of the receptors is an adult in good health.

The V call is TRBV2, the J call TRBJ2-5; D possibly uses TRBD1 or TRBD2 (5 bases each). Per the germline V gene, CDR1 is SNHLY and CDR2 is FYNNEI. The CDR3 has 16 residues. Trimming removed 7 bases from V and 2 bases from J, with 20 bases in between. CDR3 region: CASTRGATILQETQYF. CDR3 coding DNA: TGTGCCAGCACCCGAGGGGCTACGATCTTACAAGAGACCCAGTACTTC. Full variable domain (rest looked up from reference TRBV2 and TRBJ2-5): EPEVTQTPSHQVTQMGQEVILRCVPISNHLYFYWYRQILGQKVEFLVSFYNNEISEKSEIFDDQFSVERPDGSNFTLKIRSTKLEDSAMYFCASTRGATILQETQYFGPGTRLLVL.

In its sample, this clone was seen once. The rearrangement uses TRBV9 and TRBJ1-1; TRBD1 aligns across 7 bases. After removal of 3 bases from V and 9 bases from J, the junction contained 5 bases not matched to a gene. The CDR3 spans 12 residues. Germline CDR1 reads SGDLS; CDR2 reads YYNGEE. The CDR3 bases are TGTGCCAGCAGCGCTCGACAGGGAAAAGCTTTCTTT. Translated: CASSARQGKAFF.

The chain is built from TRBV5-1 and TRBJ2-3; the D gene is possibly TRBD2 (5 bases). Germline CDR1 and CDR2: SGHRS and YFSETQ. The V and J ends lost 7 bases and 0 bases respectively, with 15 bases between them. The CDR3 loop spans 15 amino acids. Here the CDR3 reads CASRLTGSSTDTQYF. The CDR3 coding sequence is TGCGCCAGCCGGTTGACGGGAAGTAGCACAGATACGCAGTATTTT.

The CDR3 DNA sequence: TGTGCCAGTTCTCGGGGACTAGCTAACACCGGGGAGCTGTTTTTT. Its translation: CASSRGLANTGELFF. This sequence joins TRBV19 and TRBJ2-2; 9 nucleotides align to TRBD2. The CDR3 is 15 amino acids. After removal of 8 bases from V and 2 bases from J, the junction contained 6 bases not matched to a gene. Germline lookup yields CDR1 LNHDA and CDR2 SQIVND (reference sequence).

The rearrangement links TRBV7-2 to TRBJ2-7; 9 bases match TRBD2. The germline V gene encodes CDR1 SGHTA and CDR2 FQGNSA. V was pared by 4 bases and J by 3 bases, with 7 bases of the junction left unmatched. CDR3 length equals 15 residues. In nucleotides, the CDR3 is TGTGCCAGCAGCTCCGTTAGCGGGGGTATCTACGAGCAGTACTTC. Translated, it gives CASSSVSGGIYEQYF.

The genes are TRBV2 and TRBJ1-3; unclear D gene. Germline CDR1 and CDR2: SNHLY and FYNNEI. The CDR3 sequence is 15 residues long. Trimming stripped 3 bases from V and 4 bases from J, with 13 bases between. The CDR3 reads CASSDHLSIGNTIYF. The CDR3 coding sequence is TGTGCCAGCAGTGATCACCTCTCGATAGGAAACACCATATATTTT.

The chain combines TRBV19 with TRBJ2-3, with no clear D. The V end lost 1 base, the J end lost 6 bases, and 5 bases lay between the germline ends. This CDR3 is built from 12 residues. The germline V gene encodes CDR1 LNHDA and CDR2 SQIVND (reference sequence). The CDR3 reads CASSIGPDTQYF. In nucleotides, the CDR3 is TGTGCCAGTAGTATAGGTCCGGATACGCAGTATTTT.

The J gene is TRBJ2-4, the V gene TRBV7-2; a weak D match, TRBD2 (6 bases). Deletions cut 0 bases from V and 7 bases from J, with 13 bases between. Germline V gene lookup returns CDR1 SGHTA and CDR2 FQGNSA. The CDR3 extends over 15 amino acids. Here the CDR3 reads CASSLAGLRDNIQYF. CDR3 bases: TGTGCCAGCAGCTTAGCCGGTCTGCGGGATAACATTCAGTACTTC.

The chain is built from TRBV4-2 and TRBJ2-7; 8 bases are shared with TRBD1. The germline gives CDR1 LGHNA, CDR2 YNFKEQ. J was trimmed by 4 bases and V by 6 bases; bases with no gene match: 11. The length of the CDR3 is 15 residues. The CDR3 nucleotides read TGTGCCAGCAGACCCGGCTCCGGGACAGGTTACGAGCAGTACTTC. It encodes CASRPGSGTGYEQYF.

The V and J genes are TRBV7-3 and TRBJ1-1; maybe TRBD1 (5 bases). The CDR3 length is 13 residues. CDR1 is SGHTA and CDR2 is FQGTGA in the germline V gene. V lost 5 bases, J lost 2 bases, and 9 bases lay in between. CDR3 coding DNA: TGTGCCAGCAGCACTGACAGAAACACTGAAGCTTTCTTT. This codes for CASSTDRNTEAFF.

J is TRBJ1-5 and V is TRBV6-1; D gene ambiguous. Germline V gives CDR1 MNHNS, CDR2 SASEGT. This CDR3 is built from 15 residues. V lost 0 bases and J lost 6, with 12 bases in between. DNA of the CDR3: TGTGCCAGCAGTGAAGCGGCGCTTGGAGGTCAGCCCCAGCATTTT. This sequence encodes CASSEAALGGQPQHF.

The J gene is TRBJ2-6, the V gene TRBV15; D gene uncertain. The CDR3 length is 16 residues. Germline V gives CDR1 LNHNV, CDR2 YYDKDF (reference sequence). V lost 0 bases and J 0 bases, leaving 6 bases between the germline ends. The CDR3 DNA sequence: TGTGCCACCAGCAGAGAGCGAAACTCTGGGGCCAACGTCCTGACTTTC. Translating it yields CATSRERNSGANVLTF.

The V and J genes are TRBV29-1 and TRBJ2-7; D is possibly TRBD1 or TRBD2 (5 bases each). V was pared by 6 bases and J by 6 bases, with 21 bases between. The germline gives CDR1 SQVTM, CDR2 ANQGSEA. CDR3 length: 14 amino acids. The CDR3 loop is CSVGTWEGKSEQYF. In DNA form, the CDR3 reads TGCAGCGTGGGGACGTGGGAAGGGAAAAGCGAGCAGTACTTC.

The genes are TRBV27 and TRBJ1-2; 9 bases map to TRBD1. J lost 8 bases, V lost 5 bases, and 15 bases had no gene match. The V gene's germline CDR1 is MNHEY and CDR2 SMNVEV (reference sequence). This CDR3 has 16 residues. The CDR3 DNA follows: TGTGCCAGCAGTCTTCAACGCTTTACACAGGGGGCGGGCTACACCTTC. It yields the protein CASSLQRFTQGAGYTF.

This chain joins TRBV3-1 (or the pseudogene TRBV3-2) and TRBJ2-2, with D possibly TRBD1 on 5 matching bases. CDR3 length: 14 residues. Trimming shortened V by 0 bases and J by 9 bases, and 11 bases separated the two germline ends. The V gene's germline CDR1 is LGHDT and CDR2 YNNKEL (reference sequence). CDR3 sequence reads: CASSQDSRVRELFF. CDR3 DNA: TGTGCCAGCAGCCAAGATTCCAGGGTTAGGGAGCTGTTTTTT.

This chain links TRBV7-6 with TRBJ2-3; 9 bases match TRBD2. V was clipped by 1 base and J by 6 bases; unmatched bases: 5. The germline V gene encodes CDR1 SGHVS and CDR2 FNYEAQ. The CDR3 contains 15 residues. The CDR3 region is CASSLGTSEWDTQYF. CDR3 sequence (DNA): TGTGCCAGCAGCTTAGGGACTAGCGAATGGGATACGCAGTATTTT.

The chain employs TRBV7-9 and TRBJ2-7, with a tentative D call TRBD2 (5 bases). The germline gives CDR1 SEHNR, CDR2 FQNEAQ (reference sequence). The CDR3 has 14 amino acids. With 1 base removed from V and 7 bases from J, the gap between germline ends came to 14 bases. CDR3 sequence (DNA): TGTGCCAGCAGCTTAGATCCCGGGGTGAGGGAGCAGTACTTC. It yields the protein CASSLDPGVREQYF.